The source of this T cell receptor beta chain is a study of T cells in women clearing cervical HPV infection. The overall study: No precancer developed; the control's incident HPV16 infection cleared within 12 months. HLA type could not be excluded as a confounder.

TCRdb's copy holds only in-frame clones and misses some; the assay was immunoSEQ multiplex PCR. This sample contains fewer than 35,000 clones. As to this clone: Its target is unknown. The read halts 3 residues ahead of the CDR3 end, with the missing end drawn from the germline J gene.

Points from the study as a whole: Cases carried less TRBV6-7 than controls: roughly 0.12% versus 0.17%. CIN3+ cases had significantly higher TCR richness than controls; evenness did not differ.

The germline V gene has CDR1 MNHNS and CDR2 SASEGT. The V gene end was trimmed by 1 base and the J gene end by 0 bases; junction bases not matched to a gene: 9. CDR3 length: 18 amino acids. This TCR was sampled from a woman between 18 and 69 years old with a cervical HPV16 infection that either progressed to CIN3+ or cleared (not recorded which). V usage is TRBV6-1 and J usage is TRBJ2-7; 10 bases are shared with TRBD2. Sequencing was performed on blood buffy coat. The CDR3 DNA, read in part, is TGTGCCAGCAGTGAAGTATGGACTAGCGGAGCCAACTCCTACGAG. The encoded protein is CASSEVWTSGANSYE. The whole CDR3 sequence reads CASSEVWTSGANSYEQYF.